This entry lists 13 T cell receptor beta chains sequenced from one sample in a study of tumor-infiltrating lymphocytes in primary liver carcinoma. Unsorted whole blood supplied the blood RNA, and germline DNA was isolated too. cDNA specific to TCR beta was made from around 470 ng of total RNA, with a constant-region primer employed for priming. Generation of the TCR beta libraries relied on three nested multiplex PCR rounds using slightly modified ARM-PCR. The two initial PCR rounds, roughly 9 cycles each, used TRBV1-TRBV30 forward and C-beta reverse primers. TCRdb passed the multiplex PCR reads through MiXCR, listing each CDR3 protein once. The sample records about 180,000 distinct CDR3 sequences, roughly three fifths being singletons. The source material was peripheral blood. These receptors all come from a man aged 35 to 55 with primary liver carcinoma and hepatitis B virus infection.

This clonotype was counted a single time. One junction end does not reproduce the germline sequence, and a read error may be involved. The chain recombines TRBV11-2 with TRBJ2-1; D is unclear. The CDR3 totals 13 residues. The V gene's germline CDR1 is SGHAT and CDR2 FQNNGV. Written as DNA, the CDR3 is TGTGCCAGCAGCTTAGACACACTAAGTGAGCAATTCTTC. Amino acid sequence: CASSLDTLSEQFF.

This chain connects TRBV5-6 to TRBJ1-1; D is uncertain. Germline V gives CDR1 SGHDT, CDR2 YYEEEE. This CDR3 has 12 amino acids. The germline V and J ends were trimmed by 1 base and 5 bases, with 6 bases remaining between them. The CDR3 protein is CASSLLGTEAFF. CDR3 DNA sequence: TGTGCCAGCAGCTTGCTGGGGACTGAAGCTTTCTTT.

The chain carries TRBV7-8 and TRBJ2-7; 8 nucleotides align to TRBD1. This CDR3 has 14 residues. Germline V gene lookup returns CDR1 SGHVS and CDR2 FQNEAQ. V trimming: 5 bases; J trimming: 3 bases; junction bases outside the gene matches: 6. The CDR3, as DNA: TGTGCCAGCAGCCTCGGACAGGGAGTCTACGAGCAGTACTTC. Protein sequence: CASSLGQGVYEQYF.

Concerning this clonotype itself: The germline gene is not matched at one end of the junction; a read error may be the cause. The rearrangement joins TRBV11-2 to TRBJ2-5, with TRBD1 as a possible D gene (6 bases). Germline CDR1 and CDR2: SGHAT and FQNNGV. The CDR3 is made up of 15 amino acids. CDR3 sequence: CANSDLTGAGGTQYF. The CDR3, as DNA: TGTGCCAACAGCGACCTGACAGGAGCCGGAGGGACCCAGTACTTC. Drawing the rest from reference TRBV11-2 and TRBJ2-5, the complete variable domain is EAGVAQSPRYKIIEKRQSVAFWCNPISGHATLYWYQQILGQGPKLLIQFQNNGVVDDSQLPKDRFSAERLKGVDSTLKIQPAKLEDSAVYLCANSDLTGAGGTQYFGPGTRLLVL.

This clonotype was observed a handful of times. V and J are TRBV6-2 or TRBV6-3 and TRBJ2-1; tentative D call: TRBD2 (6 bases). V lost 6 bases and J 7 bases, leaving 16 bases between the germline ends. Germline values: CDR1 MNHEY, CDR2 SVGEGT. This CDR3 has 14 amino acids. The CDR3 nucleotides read TGTGCCAGCAGCCTTTGGACTGGGGGGAATGAGCAGTTCTTC. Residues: CASSLWTGGNEQFF.

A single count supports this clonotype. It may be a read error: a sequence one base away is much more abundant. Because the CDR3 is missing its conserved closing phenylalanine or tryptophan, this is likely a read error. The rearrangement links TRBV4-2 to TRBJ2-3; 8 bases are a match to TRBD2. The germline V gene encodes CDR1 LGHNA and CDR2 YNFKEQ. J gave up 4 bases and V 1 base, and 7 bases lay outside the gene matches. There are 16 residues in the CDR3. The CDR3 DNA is TGTGCCAGCAGCCAAGGTCCAGCGGGAGATGCAGATACGCAGTATTCT. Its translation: CASSQGPAGDADTQYS.

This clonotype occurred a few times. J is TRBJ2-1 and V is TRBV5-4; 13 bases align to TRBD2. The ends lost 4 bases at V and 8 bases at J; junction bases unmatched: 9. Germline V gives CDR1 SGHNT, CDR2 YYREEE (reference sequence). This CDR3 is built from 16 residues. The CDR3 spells CASSPLGTSGIDEQFF. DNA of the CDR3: TGTGCCAGCAGCCCCCTCGGGACTAGCGGGATCGATGAGCAGTTCTTC.

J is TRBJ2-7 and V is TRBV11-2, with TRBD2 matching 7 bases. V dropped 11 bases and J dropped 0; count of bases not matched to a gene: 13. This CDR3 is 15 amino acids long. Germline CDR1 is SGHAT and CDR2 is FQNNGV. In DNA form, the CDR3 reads TGTGCCTGTACCATTCTAGCGGCGAGCTCCTACGAGCAGTACTTC. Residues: CACTILAASSYEQYF.

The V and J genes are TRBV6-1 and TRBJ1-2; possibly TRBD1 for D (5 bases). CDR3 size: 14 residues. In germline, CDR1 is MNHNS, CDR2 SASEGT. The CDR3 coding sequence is TGTGTATCGCTTCTGGGGCCGACTAACTATGGCTACACCTTC. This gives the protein CVSLLGPTNYGYTF.

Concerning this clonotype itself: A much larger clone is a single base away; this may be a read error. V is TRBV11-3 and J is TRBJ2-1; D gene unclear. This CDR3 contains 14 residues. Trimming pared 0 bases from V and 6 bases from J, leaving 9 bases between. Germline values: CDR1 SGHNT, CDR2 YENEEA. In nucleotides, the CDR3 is TGTGCCAGCAGCTTAGAATCTCTGAGCAATGAGCAGTTCTTC. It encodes CASSLESLSNEQFF.

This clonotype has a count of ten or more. The CDR3: CASSLELGLRTDTQYF. In nucleotides, the CDR3 is TGTGCCAGCAGCTTAGAGCTAGGACTTCGCACAGATACGCAGTATTTT. The chain uses TRBV11-2 and TRBJ2-3, with D possibly TRBD2 on 5 matching bases. The V end lost 0 bases, the J end lost 1 base, and 11 bases lay between the germline ends. CDR3 length: 16 residues. Germline CDR1 SGHAT, CDR2 FQNNGV.

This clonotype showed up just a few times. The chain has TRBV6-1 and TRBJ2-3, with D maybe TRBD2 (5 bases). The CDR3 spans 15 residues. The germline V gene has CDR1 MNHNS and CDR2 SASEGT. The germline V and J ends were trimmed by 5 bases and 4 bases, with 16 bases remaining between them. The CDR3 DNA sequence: TGTGCCAGCAGTCCGGCCGTTGACGGGGCAGATACGCAGTATTTT. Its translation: CASSPAVDGADTQYF.

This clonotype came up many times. The chain's CDR3 is CASSPTSGRGNEQFF. The DNA of the CDR3 is TGCGCCAGCAGCCCCACTAGCGGGAGGGGCAATGAGCAGTTCTTC. V usage is TRBV4-1 and J usage is TRBJ2-1, with TRBD2 matching 13 bases. Trimming cost V 4 bases and J 6 bases; bases outside gene matches: 3. The germline gives CDR1 MGHRA, CDR2 YSYEKL. This CDR3 contains 15 residues.